This T cell receptor beta chain is from a study of CD8+ T cells in alopecia areata. Study-wide results and limits: Shared TCR sequences were less clear between patients than in mice, possibly partly from HLA diversity.

Sample treatment: oral pan-JAK inhibitor, 5-10 mg twice daily. For this clone: Its antigen remains unknown.

Extracted RNA was reverse transcribed, and the resulting cDNA served as sequencing template. TCRdb keeps only in-frame clones here, not all; method: immunoSEQ multiplex PCR. Found here are about 97,000 clones, 60% of them singletons; the top ten hold 16%. The junction had 4 bases not matched to a gene; V was cut back by 6 bases and J by 0 bases. The CDR3 is made up of 15 amino acids. Germline V lookup: CDR1 MNHEY, CDR2 SVGAGI. The chain uses TRBV6-5 and TRBJ1-4; 7 bases are shared with TRBD1. The sequenced sample was CD8+ T cells sorted from blood, obtained between weeks 55 and 65, from a patient treated with tofacitinib. This TCR derives from a human donor with alopecia areata. This CDR3 is CASSRTGATNEKLFF. CDR3 bases: TGTGCCAGCAGCCGCACAGGGGCAACTAATGAAAAACTGTTTTTT.